A selection of T cell receptor beta chains follows, all from one sample in a study of control samples from healthy donors and cancer patients. The protocol was immunoSEQ multiplex PCR, while the TCRdb copy is restricted to in-frame clones and leaves out a portion. The data show under 150,000 clones, 88% seen once. Material: blood. These receptors originate from a man in his forties in good health. Each CDR3 is given with its conserved first and last residue. D genes are given only for firm matches.

len: 14; d_gene: TRBD2; j_gene: TRBJ2-7; v_gene: TRBV5-1; CDR3aa: CASSLGLANYEQYF
len: 13; d_gene: NA; j_gene: TRBJ2-5; v_gene: TRBV3-1/TRBV3-2; CDR3aa: CASSQDSQETQYF
len: 15; d_gene: TRBD1; j_gene: TRBJ1-2; v_gene: TRBV24-1; CDR3aa: CATSGPGTGRYGYTF
len: 14; d_gene: TRBD2; j_gene: TRBJ2-3; v_gene: TRBV6-5; CDR3aa: CASRGGLNTDTQYF
len: 15; d_gene: TRBD1; j_gene: TRBJ1-3; v_gene: TRBV7-9; CDR3aa: CASSELGQGINTIYF
len: 16; d_gene: TRBD1; j_gene: TRBJ1-2; v_gene: TRBV24-1; CDR3aa: CATSDSRQGPNYGYTF
len: 12; d_gene: NA; j_gene: TRBJ1-1; v_gene: TRBV3-1/TRBV3-2; CDR3aa: CASSHNGPEAFF
len: 15; d_gene: NA; j_gene: TRBJ1-6; v_gene: TRBV4-1; CDR3aa: CASSRYLVEDSPLHF
len: 15; d_gene: NA; j_gene: TRBJ1-1; v_gene: TRBV6-5; CDR3aa: CASEGTLGSGTEAFF
len: 11; d_gene: NA; j_gene: TRBJ1-1; v_gene: TRBV6-5; CDR3aa: CASTQGTEAFF
len: 15; d_gene: NA; j_gene: TRBJ1-4; v_gene: TRBV6-5; CDR3aa: CASTALDRKGEKLFF
len: 14; d_gene: TRBD1; j_gene: TRBJ2-7; v_gene: TRBV2; CDR3aa: CASSETRTGLEQYF
len: 12; d_gene: NA; j_gene: TRBJ2-3; v_gene: TRBV29-1; CDR3aa: CSVESRGDTQYF
len: 18; d_gene: NA; j_gene: TRBJ2-7; v_gene: TRBV19; CDR3aa: CASSIDLIPTGRSYEQYF
len: 14; d_gene: NA; j_gene: TRBJ1-1; v_gene: TRBV30; CDR3aa: CAWSVRPAGTEAFF
len: 14; d_gene: NA; j_gene: TRBJ2-5; v_gene: TRBV15; CDR3aa: CATSTRGGAETQYF
len: 11; d_gene: NA; j_gene: TRBJ1-5; v_gene: TRBV9; CDR3aa: CATSFTQPQHF
len: 14; d_gene: TRBD1; j_gene: TRBJ1-2; v_gene: TRBV5-4; CDR3aa: CASSQGQASYGYTF
len: 13; d_gene: TRBD1; j_gene: TRBJ2-3; v_gene: TRBV10-3; CDR3aa: CATRDSYTDTQYF
len: 16; d_gene: NA; j_gene: TRBJ2-6; v_gene: TRBV19; CDR3aa: CASSKDTTSGANVLTF
len: 15; d_gene: NA; j_gene: TRBJ1-4; v_gene: TRBV7-9; CDR3aa: CASSYLTGYNEKLFF
len: 13; d_gene: TRBD1; j_gene: TRBJ1-2; v_gene: TRBV27; CDR3aa: CASSPRQGNGYTF
len: 15; d_gene: TRBD2; j_gene: TRBJ2-7; v_gene: TRBV19; CDR3aa: CASSSGRGGSYEQYF
len: 14; d_gene: NA; j_gene: TRBJ2-2; v_gene: TRBV2; CDR3aa: CASSALGLSGELFF
len: 14; d_gene: NA; j_gene: TRBJ1-2; v_gene: TRBV5-1; CDR3aa: CASSLSEGNYGYTF
len: 15; d_gene: TRBD2; j_gene: TRBJ2-7; v_gene: TRBV27; CDR3aa: CASTLLAGGPYEQYF
len: 15; d_gene: NA; j_gene: TRBJ1-5; v_gene: TRBV6-6; CDR3aa: CASGAGSGNNQPQHF
len: 12; d_gene: NA; j_gene: TRBJ1-2; v_gene: TRBV6-5; CDR3aa: CASISTSGGYTF
len: 15; d_gene: NA; j_gene: TRBJ2-4; v_gene: TRBV9; CDR3aa: CASSVGGRGKNIQYF
len: 18; d_gene: TRBD1; j_gene: TRBJ2-6; v_gene: TRBV19; CDR3aa: CASRSEGQFNSGANVLTF
len: 13; d_gene: NA; j_gene: TRBJ1-6; v_gene: TRBV2; CDR3aa: CASIRDINSPLHF
len: 15; d_gene: NA; j_gene: TRBJ2-7; v_gene: TRBV18; CDR3aa: CASSPVTAPPYEQYF
len: 16; d_gene: NA; j_gene: TRBJ2-2; v_gene: TRBV6-1; CDR3aa: CASSERAFRYTGELFF
len: 13; d_gene: NA; j_gene: TRBJ1-1; v_gene: TRBV29-1; CDR3aa: CSVAPRRNTEAFF
len: 16; d_gene: TRBD2; j_gene: TRBJ2-7; v_gene: TRBV4-1; CDR3aa: CASSQDTSASSYEQYF
len: 15; d_gene: NA; j_gene: TRBJ1-2; v_gene: TRBV10-1; CDR3aa: CASSESRAGDGGYTF
len: 14; d_gene: TRBD2; j_gene: TRBJ2-7; v_gene: TRBV6-5; CDR3aa: CASSKGLADYEQYF